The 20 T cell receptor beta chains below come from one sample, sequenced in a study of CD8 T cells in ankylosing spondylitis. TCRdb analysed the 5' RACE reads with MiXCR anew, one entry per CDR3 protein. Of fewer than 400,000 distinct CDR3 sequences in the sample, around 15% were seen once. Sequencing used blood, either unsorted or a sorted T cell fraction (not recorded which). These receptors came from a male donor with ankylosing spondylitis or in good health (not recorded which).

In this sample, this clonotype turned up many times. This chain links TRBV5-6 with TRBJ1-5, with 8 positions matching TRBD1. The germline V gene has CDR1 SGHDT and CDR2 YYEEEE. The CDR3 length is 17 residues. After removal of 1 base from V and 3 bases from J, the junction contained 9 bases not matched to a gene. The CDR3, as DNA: TGTGCCAGCAGCTTGAACGGACAGGGCTTTAACAATCAGCCCCAGCATTTT. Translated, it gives CASSLNGQGFNNQPQHF.

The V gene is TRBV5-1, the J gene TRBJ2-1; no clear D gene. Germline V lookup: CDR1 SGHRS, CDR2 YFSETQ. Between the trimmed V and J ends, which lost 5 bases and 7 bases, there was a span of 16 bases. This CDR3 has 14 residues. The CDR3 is CASRISVLGNEQFF. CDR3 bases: TGCGCCAGCAGGATATCGGTCCTCGGGAATGAGCAGTTCTTC.

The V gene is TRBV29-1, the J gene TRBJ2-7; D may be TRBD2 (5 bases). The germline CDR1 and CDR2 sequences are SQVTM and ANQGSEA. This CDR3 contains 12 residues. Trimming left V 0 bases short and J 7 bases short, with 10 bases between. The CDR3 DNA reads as TGCAGCGTTGAAGAGGCCGGGAAGGAGCAGTACTTC. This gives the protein CSVEEAGKEQYF.

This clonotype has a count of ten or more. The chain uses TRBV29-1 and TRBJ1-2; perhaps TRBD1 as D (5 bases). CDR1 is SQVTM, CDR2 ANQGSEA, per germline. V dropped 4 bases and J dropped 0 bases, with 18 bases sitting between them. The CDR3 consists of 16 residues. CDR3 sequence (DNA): TGCAGCGTTGGAGGGAGGGGAAAGGAAGCTAACTATGGCTACACCTTC. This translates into CSVGGRGKEANYGYTF.

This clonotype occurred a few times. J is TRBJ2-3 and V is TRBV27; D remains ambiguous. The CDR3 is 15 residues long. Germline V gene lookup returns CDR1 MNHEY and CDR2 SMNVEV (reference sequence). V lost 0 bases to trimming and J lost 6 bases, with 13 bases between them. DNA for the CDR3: TGTGCCAGCAGTTTATCGAAAAGAGCTCTGGATACGCAGTATTTT. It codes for CASSLSKRALDTQYF.

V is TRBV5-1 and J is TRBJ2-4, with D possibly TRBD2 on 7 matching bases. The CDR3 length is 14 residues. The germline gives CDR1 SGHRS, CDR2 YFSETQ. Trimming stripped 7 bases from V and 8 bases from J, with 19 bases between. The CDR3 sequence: CASRGGYQHDIQYF. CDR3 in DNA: TGCGCCAGCCGCGGGGGCTACCAGCATGACATTCAGTACTTC. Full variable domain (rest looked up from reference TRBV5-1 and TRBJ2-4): KAGVTQTPRYLIKTRGQQVTLSCSPISGHRSVSWYQQTPGQGLQFLFEYFSETQRNKGNFPGRFSGRQFSNSRSEMNVSTLELGDSALYLCASRGGYQHDIQYFGAGTRLSVL.

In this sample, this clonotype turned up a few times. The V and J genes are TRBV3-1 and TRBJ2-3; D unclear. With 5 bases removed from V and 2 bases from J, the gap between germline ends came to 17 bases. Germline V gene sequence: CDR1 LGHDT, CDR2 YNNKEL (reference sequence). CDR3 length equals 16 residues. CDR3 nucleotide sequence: TGTGCCAGCAGCTCCGGGCGAAGGGCCTACACAGATACGCAGTATTTT. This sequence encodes CASSSGRRAYTDTQYF.

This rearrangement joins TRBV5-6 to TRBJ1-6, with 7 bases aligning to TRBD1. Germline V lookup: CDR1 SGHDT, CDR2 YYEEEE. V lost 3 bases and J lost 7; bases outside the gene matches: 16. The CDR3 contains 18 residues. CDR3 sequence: CASSSITGQGGNNSPLHF. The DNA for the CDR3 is TGTGCCAGCAGCTCCATCACCGGGCAAGGGGGCAACAATTCACCCCTCCACTTT.

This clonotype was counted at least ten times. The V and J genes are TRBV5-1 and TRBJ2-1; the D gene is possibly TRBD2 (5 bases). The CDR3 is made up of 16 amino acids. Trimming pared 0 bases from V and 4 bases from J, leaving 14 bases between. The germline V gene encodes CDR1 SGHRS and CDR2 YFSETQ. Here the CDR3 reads CASSLAGNREYNEQFF. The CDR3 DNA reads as TGCGCCAGCAGCTTGGCGGGCAATCGGGAATACAATGAGCAGTTCTTC.

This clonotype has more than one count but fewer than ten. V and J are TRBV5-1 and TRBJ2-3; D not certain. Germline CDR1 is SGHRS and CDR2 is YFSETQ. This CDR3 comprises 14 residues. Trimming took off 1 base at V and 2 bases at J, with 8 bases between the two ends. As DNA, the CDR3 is TGCGCCAGCAGCTTGTCGTATTCCACAGATACGCAGTATTTT. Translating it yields CASSLSYSTDTQYF.

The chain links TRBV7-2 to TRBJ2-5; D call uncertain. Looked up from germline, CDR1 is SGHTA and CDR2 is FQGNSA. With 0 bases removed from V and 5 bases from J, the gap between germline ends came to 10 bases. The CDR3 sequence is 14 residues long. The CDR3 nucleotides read TGTGCCAGCAGCTTAGCGGTCGGTTGGGAGACCCAGTACTTC. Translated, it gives CASSLAVGWETQYF. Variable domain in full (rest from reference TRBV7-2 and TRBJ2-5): GAGVSQSPSNKVTEKGKDVELRCDPISGHTALYWYRQSLGQGLEFLIYFQGNSAPDKSGLPSDRFSAERTGGSVSTLTIQRTQQEDSAVYLCASSLAVGWETQYFGPGTRLLVL.

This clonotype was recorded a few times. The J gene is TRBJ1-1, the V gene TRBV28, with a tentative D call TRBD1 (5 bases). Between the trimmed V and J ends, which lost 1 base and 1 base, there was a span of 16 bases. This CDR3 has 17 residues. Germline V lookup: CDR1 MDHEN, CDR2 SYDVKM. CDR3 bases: TGTGCCAGCAGTTTATCGGGGCCAACAAGTGGGAACACTGAAGCTTTCTTT. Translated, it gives CASSLSGPTSGNTEAFF.

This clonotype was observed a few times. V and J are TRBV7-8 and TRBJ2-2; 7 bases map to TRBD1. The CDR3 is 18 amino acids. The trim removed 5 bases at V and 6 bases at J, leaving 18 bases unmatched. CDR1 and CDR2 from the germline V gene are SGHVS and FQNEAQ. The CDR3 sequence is CASSKGQQLGEGSGELFF. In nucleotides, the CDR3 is TGTGCCAGCAGCAAGGGACAGCAACTAGGGGAAGGATCCGGGGAGCTGTTTTTT.

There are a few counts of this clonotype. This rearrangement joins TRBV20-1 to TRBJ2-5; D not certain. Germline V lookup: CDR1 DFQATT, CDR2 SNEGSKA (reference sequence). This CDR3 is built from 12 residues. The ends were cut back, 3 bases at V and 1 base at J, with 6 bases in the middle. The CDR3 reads CSARGFQETQYF. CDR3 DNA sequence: TGCAGTGCTAGGGGGTTCCAAGAGACCCAGTACTTC.

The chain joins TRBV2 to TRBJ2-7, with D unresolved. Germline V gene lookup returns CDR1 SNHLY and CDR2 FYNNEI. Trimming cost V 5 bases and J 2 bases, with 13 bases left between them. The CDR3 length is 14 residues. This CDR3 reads CASSPKVLTYEQYF. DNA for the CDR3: TGTGCCAGCAGTCCAAAGGTCCTAACCTACGAGCAGTACTTC.

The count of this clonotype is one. In nucleotides, the CDR3 is TGTGCCAGCAGCCAAGATCGACAGGGGGCTACGGACGAGCAGTACTTC. This translates into CASSQDRQGATDEQYF. The chain joins TRBV14 to TRBJ2-7; 10 positions agree with TRBD1. The germline V gene has CDR1 SGHDN and CDR2 FVKESK. The V segment lost 0 bases and the J segment 5 bases; nucleotides outside the gene matches: 7. The CDR3 extends over 16 amino acids.

The CDR3 here is CASSRGINGELFF. DNA for the CDR3: TGTGCCAGCAGCCGCGGAATTAACGGGGAGCTGTTTTTT. This rearrangement joins TRBV5-6 to TRBJ2-2; D unclear. The CDR3 sequence is 13 residues long. Trimming stripped 4 bases from V and 7 bases from J, with 11 bases between. Looked up from germline, CDR1 is SGHDT and CDR2 is YYEEEE. Together with reference TRBV5-6 and TRBJ2-2, the CDR3 gives the full variable domain: DAGVTQSPTHLIKTRGQQVTLRCSPKSGHDTVSWYQQALGQGPQFIFQYYEEEERQRGNFPDRFSGHQFPNYSSELNVNALLLGDSALYLCASSRGINGELFFGEGSRLTVL.

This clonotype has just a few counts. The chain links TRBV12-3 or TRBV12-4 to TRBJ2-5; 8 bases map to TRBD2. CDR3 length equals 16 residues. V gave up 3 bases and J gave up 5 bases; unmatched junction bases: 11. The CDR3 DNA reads TGTGCCAGCAGTTTTAAGGCGGGAGGCAGTATGGAGACCCAGTACTTC. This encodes CASSFKAGGSMETQYF.

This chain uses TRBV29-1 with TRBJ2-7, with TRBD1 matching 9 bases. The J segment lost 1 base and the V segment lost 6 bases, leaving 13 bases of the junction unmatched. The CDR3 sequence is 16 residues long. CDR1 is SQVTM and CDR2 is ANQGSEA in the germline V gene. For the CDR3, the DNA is TGCAGCGTCTACGACCCCGGGACAGGGAGTTCCTACGAGCAGTACTTC. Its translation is CSVYDPGTGSSYEQYF.

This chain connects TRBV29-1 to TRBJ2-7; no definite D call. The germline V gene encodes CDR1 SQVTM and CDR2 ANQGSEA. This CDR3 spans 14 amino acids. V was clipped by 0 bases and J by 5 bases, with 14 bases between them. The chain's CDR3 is CSVEEKGPGNEQYF. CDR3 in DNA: TGCAGCGTTGAAGAGAAGGGCCCCGGTAACGAGCAGTACTTC.